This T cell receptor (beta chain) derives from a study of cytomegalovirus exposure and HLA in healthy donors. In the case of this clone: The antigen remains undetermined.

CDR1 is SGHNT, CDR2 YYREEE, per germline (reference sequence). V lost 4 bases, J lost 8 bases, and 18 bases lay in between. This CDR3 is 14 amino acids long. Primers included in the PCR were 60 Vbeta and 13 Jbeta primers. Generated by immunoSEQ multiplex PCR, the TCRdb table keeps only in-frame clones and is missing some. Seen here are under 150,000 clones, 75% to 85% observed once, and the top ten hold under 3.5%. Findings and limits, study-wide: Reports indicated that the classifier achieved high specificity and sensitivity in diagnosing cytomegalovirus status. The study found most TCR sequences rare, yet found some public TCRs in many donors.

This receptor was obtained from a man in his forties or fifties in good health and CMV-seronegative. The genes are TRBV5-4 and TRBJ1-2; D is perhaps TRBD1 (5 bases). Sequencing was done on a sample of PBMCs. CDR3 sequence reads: CASSTLQGLSGYTF. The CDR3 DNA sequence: TGTGCCAGCAGCACTTTGCAGGGTCTATCCGGCTACACCTTC.